A single sample is the source of the 32 T cell receptor beta chains below, sequenced in a study of CD4 T cell repertoires in COVID-19. Sequencing was done directly on freshly isolated, uncultured memory T cells. Sequencing was performed with immunoSEQ multiplex PCR; in TCRdb, only in-frame clones are kept and a portion is missing. The sample contains approximately 22,000 clones, about nine tenths of which appear only once. This material consisted of central memory CD4+ T cells from blood, taken before the COVID-19 pandemic. The receptors stem from a human donor who had COVID-19.

The chain is built from TRBV19 and TRBJ1-1, with TRBD1 matching 7 bases. Germline CDR1 reads LNHDA; CDR2 reads SQIVND (reference sequence). J gave up 3 bases and V 10 bases, and 5 bases lay outside the gene matches. CDR3 length: 12 residues. CDR3 sequence (DNA): TGTGCCACCACAAGGGGGCACACTGAAGCTTTCTTT. Protein: CATTRGHTEAFF.

This chain links TRBV19 with TRBJ1-2; D not resolved. The CDR3 runs to 16 residues. V lost 3 bases to trimming and J lost 2 bases, with 16 bases between them. From germline, CDR1 is LNHDA and CDR2 SQIVND (reference sequence). The chain's CDR3 is CASSMNSAGTNYGYTF. CDR3 sequence (DNA): TGTGCCAGTAGTATGAACAGCGCGGGAACCAACTATGGCTACACCTTC.

The gene calls are TRBV2 and TRBJ1-5, with TRBD1 identical over 10 bases. Germline CDR1 and CDR2: SNHLY and FYNNEI. CDR3 length: 16 residues. Trimming removed 5 bases from V and 4 bases from J; junction bases left unmatched: 8. The CDR3 is CASSKVPGQGNQPQHF. The CDR3 bases are TGTGCCAGCAGTAAAGTCCCGGGACAGGGGAATCAGCCCCAGCATTTT. The whole variable domain, filled in from reference TRBV2 and TRBJ1-5, reads EPEVTQTPSHQVTQMGQEVILRCVPISNHLYFYWYRQILGQKVEFLVSFYNNEISEKSEIFDDQFSVERPDGSNFTLKIRSTKLEDSAMYFCASSKVPGQGNQPQHFGDGTRLSIL.

This chain connects TRBV19 to TRBJ2-1, with 9 nucleotides matching TRBD1. The CDR3 covers 16 residues. The junction had 10 bases not matched to a gene; V was cut back by 6 bases and J by 4 bases. The V gene's germline CDR1 is LNHDA and CDR2 SQIVND (reference sequence). CDR3 bases: TGTGCCAGTAGGAAAGGGACAGGGAGGGGTTACAATGAGCAGTTCTTC. It is translated as CASRKGTGRGYNEQFF.

The V gene is TRBV5-6, the J gene TRBJ1-6, with D possibly matching TRBD1 (5 bases). The germline V and J ends were trimmed by 1 base and 10 bases, with 12 bases remaining between them. This CDR3 spans 14 amino acids. The germline V gene has CDR1 SGHDT and CDR2 YYEEEE. The chain's CDR3 is CASSLLGVGSPLHF. The DNA of the CDR3 is TGTGCCAGCAGCTTGTTAGGGGTTGGCTCACCCCTCCACTTT.

The chain recombines TRBV7-2 with TRBJ2-7; 10 bases line up with TRBD2. The junction had 6 bases not matched to a gene; V was cut back by 5 bases and J by 5 bases. Germline V gene data show CDR1 as SGHTA and CDR2 as FQGNSA. CDR3 size: 14 residues. Here the CDR3 DNA reads TGTGCCAGCAGCCCAGCGGGAGGGTTCAACGAGCAGTACTTC. Its protein product is CASSPAGGFNEQYF.

This clone occurred once. The genes are TRBV6-6 and TRBJ1-6; TRBD1 might be the D (6 bases). CDR1 and CDR2 (germline): MNHNY, SVGAGI (reference sequence). Trimming cost V 7 bases and J 6 bases, with 13 bases left between them. The CDR3 has 14 residues. CDR3 nucleotides: TGTGCCAGCACCGTAACAGGGTCTAATTCACCCCTCCACTTT. It encodes CASTVTGSNSPLHF.

The rearrangement uses TRBV19 and TRBJ1-1, with 7 bases matching TRBD1. The V and J ends lost 5 bases and 5 bases, in that order; junction bases with no gene match: 14. Germline V gene data show CDR1 as LNHDA and CDR2 as SQIVND (reference sequence). The CDR3 is 16 amino acids. The CDR3 spells CASSPTGAPGYTEAFF. In DNA, the CDR3 is TGTGCCAGTAGTCCTACAGGGGCGCCAGGATATACTGAAGCTTTCTTT. Drawing the rest from reference TRBV19 and TRBJ1-1, the complete variable domain is DGGITQSPKYLFRKEGQNVTLSCEQNLNHDAMYWYRQDPGQGLRLIYYSQIVNDFQKGDIAEGYSVSREKKESFPLTVTSAQKNPTAFYLCASSPTGAPGYTEAFFGQGTRLTVV.

The rearrangement joins TRBV7-6 to TRBJ1-1; D is unresolved. The CDR3 runs to 12 residues. Germline V gene sequence: CDR1 SGHVS, CDR2 FNYEAQ. The V end was cut by 5 bases, the J end by 4 bases, with 8 bases between. CDR3 nucleotide sequence: TGTGCCAGCAGCAACCGGGGCACTGAAGCTTTCTTT. Translating it yields CASSNRGTEAFF. The whole variable domain, filled in from reference TRBV7-6 and TRBJ1-1, reads GAGVSQSPRYKVTKRGQDVALRCDPISGHVSLYWYRQALGQGPEFLTYFNYEAQQDKSGLPNDRFSAERPEGSISTLTIQRTEQRDSAMYRCASSNRGTEAFFGQGTRLTVV.

The rearrangement joins TRBV29-1 to TRBJ1-3, with a tentative D call TRBD1 (6 bases). The length of the CDR3 is 12 residues. The V and J ends lost 7 bases and 3 bases respectively, with 10 bases between them. Looked up from germline, CDR1 is SQVTM and CDR2 is ANQGSEA. This CDR3 reads CSGSTGGNTIYF. CDR3 DNA: TGCAGCGGCTCGACAGGTGGAAACACCATATATTTT.

In DNA, the CDR3 is TGTGCCAGCAGCTTAGCCCCTTCAGGGGAGCAGTACTTC. Translation gives CASSLAPSGEQYF. The J gene is TRBJ2-7, the V gene TRBV7-2; a possible D gene is TRBD1 (5 bases). Trimming took off 0 bases at V and 7 bases at J, with 10 bases between the two ends. The CDR3 has 13 amino acids. Germline CDR1 reads SGHTA; CDR2 reads FQGNSA.

The chain recombines TRBV10-2 with TRBJ1-2; a possible D gene is TRBD1 (6 bases). The CDR3 sequence is 13 residues long. V lost 3 bases to trimming and J lost 8 bases, with 13 bases between them. The germline V gene encodes CDR1 WSHSY and CDR2 SAAADI. DNA of the CDR3: TGCGCCAGCAGTGAATCCCAGGGGTGGGGCTACACCTTC. Protein: CASSESQGWGYTF.

CDR3 sequence reads: CASSYSPGGYTEAFF. The CDR3 DNA sequence: TGTGCCAGCAGTTACTCGCCAGGGGGGTACACTGAAGCTTTCTTT. The V call is TRBV6-5, the J call TRBJ1-1; 7 nucleotides align to TRBD1. V trimming: 0 bases; J trimming: 3 bases; junction bases outside the gene matches: 4. The CDR3 loop spans 15 amino acids. Germline V lookup: CDR1 MNHEY, CDR2 SVGAGI.

This clone was counted a single time. This sequence joins TRBV27 and TRBJ2-1, with 7 bases identical to TRBD2. Unmatched junction bases numbered 23, after V lost 8 bases and J lost 7 bases. CDR1 is MNHEY, CDR2 SMNVEV, per germline (reference sequence). There are 18 residues in the CDR3. The CDR3 spells CASEVGYGGRRTRNEQFF. CDR3 coding DNA: TGTGCCAGCGAAGTTGGGTATGGCGGGAGAAGGACTAGGAATGAGCAGTTCTTC.

The CDR3 coding sequence is TGTGCCAGTAGTATAGTCCCCGGACAGGCCTCCTACGAGCAGTACTTC. Encoded protein: CASSIVPGQASYEQYF. The V call is TRBV19, the J call TRBJ2-7; 7 bases are a match to TRBD1. The V and J ends lost 1 base and 0 bases, in that order; junction bases with no gene match: 6. The CDR3 loop spans 16 amino acids. Germline CDR1 LNHDA, CDR2 SQIVND (reference sequence).

The chain has TRBV6-6 and TRBJ2-6; no reliable D call. Trimming took 6 bases from V and 0 from J, leaving 9 bases between them. CDR1 and CDR2 (germline): MNHNY, SVGAGI (reference sequence). The CDR3 extends over 15 amino acids. CDR3 amino acids: CASSQDFSGANVLTF. Here the CDR3 DNA reads TGTGCCAGCAGCCAAGACTTCTCTGGGGCCAACGTCCTGACTTTC.

The rearrangement joins TRBV21-1 to TRBJ2-7; the D call of TRBD1 is as the table states it, not checked on the DNA. TRBV21-1 is shown as a pseudogene. This CDR3 is built from 15 residues. The chain's CDR3 is CASRLPSRPSYEQYF. The CDR3 nucleotides are TGTGCCAGCAGGTTACCCAGCAGGCCCTCCTACGAGCAGTACTTC.

CDR3 nucleotide sequence: TGTGCCTGGTCCCCAGGGCCCGGAAACACCATATATTTT. Its translation is CAWSPGPGNTIYF. This chain links TRBV30 with TRBJ1-3; D is possibly TRBD1 (5 bases). Trimming pared 5 bases from V and 4 bases from J, leaving 12 bases between. The CDR3 sequence is 13 residues long. Germline values: CDR1 GTSNPN, CDR2 SVGIG (reference sequence). The variable domain in full, completed from reference TRBV30 and TRBJ1-3, reads SQTIHQWPATLVQPVGSPLSLECTVEGTSNPNLYWYRQAAGRGLQLLFYSVGIGQISSEVPQNLSASRPQDRQFILSSKKLLLSDSGFYLCAWSPGPGNTIYFGEGSWLTVV.

This chain joins TRBV4-1 and TRBJ2-3; 10 bases are a match to TRBD2. Trimming cost V 3 bases and J 2 bases; bases outside gene matches: 11. Germline CDR1 reads MGHRA; CDR2 reads YSYEKL. The CDR3 consists of 18 residues. Here the CDR3 DNA reads TGCGCCAGCAGCCAGATGAGGAGCGGGAGGGCCCCCACAGATACGCAGTATTTT. Its translation is CASSQMRSGRAPTDTQYF.

V gene TRBV19 combines with J gene TRBJ2-5; 10 bases match TRBD1. The V segment lost 4 bases and the J segment 4 bases; nucleotides outside the gene matches: 6. This CDR3 contains 15 residues. Germline loops: CDR1 LNHDA, CDR2 SQIVND (reference sequence). The CDR3 nucleotides are TGTGCCAGTAGTAATGACAGGGGGCGCATAGAGACCCAGTACTTC. Protein sequence: CASSNDRGRIETQYF.

The chain has TRBV6-5 and TRBJ1-1; 8 bases map to TRBD1. The germline CDR1 and CDR2 sequences are MNHEY and SVGAGI. V shed 5 bases and J 1 base; nucleotides not matched to a gene: 6. The CDR3 is made up of 15 amino acids. CDR3 amino acids: CASSRGQGWNTEAFF. Here the CDR3 DNA reads TGTGCCAGCAGTAGAGGACAGGGATGGAACACTGAAGCTTTCTTT.

The chain uses TRBV4-2 and TRBJ2-3; tentative D call: TRBD2 (6 bases). Germline CDR1 reads LGHNA; CDR2 reads YNFKEQ. The V and J ends lost 0 bases and 4 bases respectively, with 11 bases between them. This CDR3 comprises 15 residues. CDR3 loop: CASSQEARGSDTQYF. Here the CDR3 DNA reads TGTGCCAGCAGCCAAGAGGCCCGGGGGTCAGATACGCAGTATTTT.

This clone was counted between two and nine times. This sequence joins TRBV5-1 and TRBJ1-2, with a tentative D call TRBD1 (6 bases). CDR1 and CDR2 from the germline V gene are SGHRS and YFSETQ. This CDR3 has 17 residues. Trimming cost V 4 bases and J 4 bases, with 23 bases left between them. In DNA form, the CDR3 reads TGCGCCAGCAGCCCCTCCGGGACAAGGTCGATGGGCTATGGCTACACCTTC. Residues: CASSPSGTRSMGYGYTF.

This chain uses TRBV2 with TRBJ1-2; 7 bases are shared with TRBD1. J was trimmed by 7 bases and V by 6 bases; bases with no gene match: 5. Per the germline V gene, CDR1 is SNHLY and CDR2 is FYNNEI. This CDR3 is 12 amino acids long. In nucleotides, the CDR3 is TGTGCCAGCAGCCAACAGGGGCCTGGCTACACCTTC. Its protein is CASSQQGPGYTF.

The chain employs TRBV5-4 and TRBJ2-2; TRBD1 aligns across 9 bases. The V and J ends lost 4 bases and 1 base, in that order; junction bases with no gene match: 5. CDR3 size: 16 residues. The germline CDR1 and CDR2 sequences are SGHNT and YYREEE (reference sequence). CDR3 nucleotides: TGTGCCAGCAGCCCATGGACAGGGGAGAACACCGGGGAGCTGTTTTTT. Protein sequence: CASSPWTGENTGELFF. Drawing the rest from reference TRBV5-4 and TRBJ2-2, the complete variable domain is ETGVTQSPTHLIKTRGQQVTLRCSSQSGHNTVSWYQQALGQGPQFIFQYYREEENGRGNFPPRFSGLQFPNYSSELNVNALELDDSALYLCASSPWTGENTGELFFGEGSRLTVL.

The CDR3 sequence is CASIKRDRLNTEAFF. In nucleotides, the CDR3 is TGCGCCAGCATAAAACGGGACAGGTTGAACACTGAAGCTTTCTTT. The rearrangement uses TRBV10-2 and TRBJ1-1; TRBD1 agrees at 8 bases. The CDR3 sequence is 15 residues long. Looked up from germline, CDR1 is WSHSY and CDR2 is SAAADI. The J segment lost 0 bases and the V segment lost 7 bases, leaving 7 bases of the junction unmatched.

The chain employs TRBV5-5 and TRBJ1-1; D perhaps matches TRBD1 (5 bases). Germline values: CDR1 SGHKS, CDR2 YYEKEE (reference sequence). This CDR3 comprises 14 residues. Trimming shortened V by 3 bases and J by 1 base, and 10 bases separated the two germline ends. The CDR3 protein is CASSWTRGNTEAFF. In nucleotides, the CDR3 is TGTGCCAGCAGCTGGACAAGGGGGAACACTGAAGCTTTCTTT.

This chain links TRBV28 with TRBJ1-1, with D unresolved. This CDR3 spans 14 amino acids. Per the germline V gene, CDR1 is MDHEN and CDR2 is SYDVKM. V dropped 7 bases and J dropped 1 base, with 13 bases sitting between them. CDR3 residues: CASKRDSSNTEAFF. The CDR3, as DNA: TGTGCCAGCAAGAGGGATTCTTCGAACACTGAAGCTTTCTTT. Full variable domain (remainder filled in from reference TRBV28 and TRBJ1-1): DVKVTQSSRYLVKRTGEKVFLECVQDMDHENMFWYRQDPGLGLRLIYFSYDVKMKEKGDIPEGYSVSREKKERFSLILESASTNQTSMYLCASKRDSSNTEAFFGQGTRLTVV.

This chain uses TRBV7-2 with TRBJ1-5; TRBD1 might be the D (6 bases). This CDR3 has 15 residues. Trimming took 2 bases from V and 1 from J, leaving 9 bases between them. Germline lookup yields CDR1 SGHTA and CDR2 FQGNSA. CDR3 bases: TGTGCCAGCAGCTTACATACAGGGAGCAATCAGCCCCAGCATTTT. This encodes CASSLHTGSNQPQHF.

The chain employs TRBV7-2 and TRBJ1-1, with D unclear. The CDR3 is 15 amino acids. V lost 2 bases and J lost 0, with 10 bases in between. Germline V gives CDR1 SGHTA, CDR2 FQGNSA. The CDR3 here is CASSLLTDMNTEAFF. In nucleotides, the CDR3 is TGTGCCAGCAGCTTACTCACAGACATGAACACTGAAGCTTTCTTT.

The rearrangement links TRBV7-9 to TRBJ2-5, with D perhaps TRBD1 (6 bases). Per germline, CDR1 SEHNR and CDR2 FQNEAQ (reference sequence). Trimming removed 4 bases from V and 2 bases from J, with 14 bases in between. The CDR3 spans 15 residues. CDR3 nucleotide sequence: TGTGCCAGCAGCTCACAGGGAATTGGGCAAGAGACCCAGTACTTC. Translated, it gives CASSSQGIGQETQYF. Supplemented by reference TRBV7-9 and TRBJ2-5, the full variable domain reads DTGVSQNPRHKITKRGQNVTFRCDPISEHNRLYWYRQTLGQGPEFLTYFQNEAQLEKSRLLSDRFSAERPKGSFSTLEIQRTEQGDSAMYLCASSSQGIGQETQYFGPGTRLLVL.

V is TRBV30 and J is TRBJ2-3; D may be TRBD1 (5 bases). Trimming took off 4 bases at V and 0 bases at J, with 11 bases between the two ends. Germline V gives CDR1 GTSNPN, CDR2 SVGIG (reference sequence). The CDR3 runs 14 residues. CDR3 coding DNA: TGTGCCTGGAACCGACAGCTGAGCACAGATACGCAGTATTTT. Protein product: CAWNRQLSTDTQYF.